Listed here is a single T cell receptor (beta chain). It may be a read error: a sequence one base away is much more abundant. This specimen belongs to a study of CDR3 diversity in severe acne. TCRdb analysed the PCR reads with MiXCR anew, one entry per CDR3 protein. The data contain about 90,000 distinct CDR3 sequences, 49% of them seen just once; the ten biggest clones take up roughly 12%. Sequences were obtained from blood. This receptor was obtained from a male donor with severe acne vulgaris.

The CDR3 protein is CARRTWVESPLHF. The CDR3 DNA follows: TGTGCCAGAAGGACCTGGGTAGAATCACCCCTCCACTTT. The chain employs TRBV6-6 and TRBJ1-6; D call uncertain. Germline loops: CDR1 MNHNY, CDR2 SVGAGI (reference sequence). This CDR3 contains 13 residues. V was clipped by 9 bases and J by 10 bases, with 16 bases between them.